The 30 T cell receptor beta chains in this list originate from one sample, sequenced in a study of blood T cells in healthy people across ages. Sample-barcoded 5' priming and a J-beta primer mix drove a second PCR of roughly 7 to 11 cycles. Via MiXCR, TCRdb re-called the 5' RACE reads, giving one row per CDR3 protein. The sample has around 800,000 distinct CDR3 sequences; roughly 44% are singletons. The sequenced sample was blood. Source of these receptors: a man between 60 and 75 years old in good health.

At least ten counts were recorded for this clonotype. The gene calls are TRBV7-9 and TRBJ2-5; 8 nucleotides line up with TRBD2. The J segment lost 1 base and the V segment lost 5 bases, leaving 3 bases of the junction unmatched. CDR3 length: 14 residues. Looked up from germline, CDR1 is SEHNR and CDR2 is FQNEAQ (reference sequence). As DNA, the CDR3 is TGTGCCAGCAGCCGTAGCGGGGCCCAAGAGACCCAGTACTTC. It translates to CASSRSGAQETQYF. Drawing the rest from reference TRBV7-9 and TRBJ2-5, the complete variable domain is DTGVSQNPRHKITKRGQNVTFRCDPISEHNRLYWYRQTLGQGPEFLTYFQNEAQLEKSRLLSDRFSAERPKGSFSTLEIQRTEQGDSAMYLCASSRSGAQETQYFGPGTRLLVL.

The rearrangement joins TRBV6-1 to TRBJ2-5; no clear D gene. This CDR3 has 13 amino acids. The V and J ends lost 7 bases and 5 bases respectively, with 14 bases between them. Germline CDR1 MNHNS, CDR2 SASEGT. CDR3 protein: CASNPGPMETQYF. The DNA of the CDR3 is TGTGCCAGCAACCCTGGACCGATGGAGACCCAGTACTTC.

The chain links TRBV6-2 or TRBV6-3 to TRBJ2-5, with D hard to call. TRBJ2-7 explains the end of the DNA better; the J call may be wrong. Germline V gene sequence: CDR1 MNHEY, CDR2 SVGEGT. The CDR3 spans 13 residues. As DNA, the CDR3 is TGTGCCAGCAGAGTCGGGTACTCCTACGAGCAGTACTTC. It translates to CASRVGYSYEQYF.

Remarks on this clonotype: In this CDR3 the conserved last residue, phenylalanine or tryptophan, is missing, so a read error is likely. The chain has TRBV5-1 and TRBJ2-1, with D perhaps TRBD1 (6 bases). CDR1 is SGHRS, CDR2 YFSETQ, per germline. There are 13 residues in the CDR3. The V and J ends lost 3 bases and 12 bases respectively, with 16 bases between them. CDR3 in amino acids: CASSSTQGWTQFL. Written as DNA, the CDR3 is TGCGCCAGCAGCTCGACACAGGGCTGGACGCAGTTCTTA.

The table lists this clonotype with a few counts. This sequence joins TRBV10-3 and TRBJ2-7; unclear D gene. The CDR3 sequence is 12 residues long. Germline values: CDR1 ENHRY, CDR2 SYGVKD. V shed 5 bases and J shed 5 bases, with 10 bases lying between them. The CDR3 protein is CAISSKGHEQYF. CDR3 sequence (DNA): TGTGCCATCAGTAGTAAAGGGCACGAGCAGTACTTC.

Only a few counts were recorded for this clonotype. The V gene is TRBV20-1, the J gene TRBJ2-5; 7 bases line up with TRBD1. Trimming at V came to 6 bases and at J to 1 base, leaving 8 bases not matched to a gene. Germline CDR1 DFQATT, CDR2 SNEGSKA (reference sequence). The CDR3 runs to 14 residues. The chain's CDR3 is CSATGTAIQETQYF. The CDR3 region has the DNA TGCAGTGCCACGGGGACAGCAATCCAAGAGACCCAGTACTTC.

The chain is built from TRBV12-3 or TRBV12-4 and TRBJ2-1; TRBD2 matches 13 bases. The CDR3 runs to 16 residues. Trimming removed 5 bases from V and 7 bases from J; junction bases left unmatched: 8. This chain's CDR3 is CASSGTSGGADNEQFF. DNA for the CDR3: TGTGCCAGCAGTGGAACTAGCGGGGGGGCCGATAATGAGCAGTTCTTC.

This clonotype has a count of ten or more. A read error is possible here, since a much larger clone lies one base away. V usage is TRBV4-3 and J usage is TRBJ2-7; TRBD1 matches at 9 bases. Germline V gives CDR1 LGHNA, CDR2 YSLEER. J lost 7 bases, V lost 4 bases, and 11 bases had no gene match. The CDR3 sequence is 15 residues long. The DNA for the CDR3 is TGCGCCAGCAGCCCCGGGACAGGGTCTGTCAATGAGCAGTACTTC. Translating gives CASSPGTGSVNEQYF.

The rearrangement links TRBV28 to TRBJ2-7, with a tentative D call TRBD2 (7 bases). V lost 7 bases and J lost 2, with 21 bases in between. Per the germline V gene, CDR1 is MDHEN and CDR2 is SYDVKM. The CDR3 has 16 amino acids. Here the CDR3 reads CASTSLTSRGAYEQYF. The CDR3 region has the DNA TGTGCCAGCACCTCTTTGACTAGCAGGGGTGCCTACGAGCAGTACTTC.

This rearrangement joins TRBV20-1 to TRBJ2-1; 7 nucleotides agree with TRBD2. The trim removed 6 bases at V and 5 bases at J, leaving 4 bases unmatched. Germline CDR1 DFQATT, CDR2 SNEGSKA (reference sequence). The CDR3 loop spans 12 amino acids. The CDR3: CSARGVDNEQFF. For the CDR3, the DNA is TGCAGTGCACGGGGGGTCGACAATGAGCAGTTCTTC.

This clonotype was seen only a few times. The chain couples TRBV3-1 to TRBJ1-2; D gene uncertain. Trimming took 1 base from V and 6 from J, leaving 12 bases between them. This CDR3 spans 14 amino acids. Looked up from germline, CDR1 is LGHDT and CDR2 is YNNKEL (reference sequence). CDR3 sequence reads: CASSQGVRQDGYTF. For the CDR3, the DNA is TGTGCCAGCAGCCAAGGCGTCAGGCAAGATGGCTACACCTTC.

This clonotype was observed a handful of times. The rearrangement joins TRBV20-1 to TRBJ2-1, with D maybe TRBD1 (6 bases). The V end lost 0 bases, the J end lost 12 bases, and 15 bases lay between the germline ends. CDR1 and CDR2 from the germline V gene are DFQATT and SNEGSKA (reference sequence). CDR3 length equals 13 residues. The CDR3 DNA is TGCAGTGCTAGAGATCCCGGACAGAGCGGGCAGTTCTTC. Protein product: CSARDPGQSGQFF.

This chain links TRBV9 with TRBJ2-3, with D possibly TRBD2 on 7 matching bases. This CDR3 has 14 residues. The germline V gene has CDR1 SGDLS and CDR2 YYNGEE. The V gene lost 4 bases and the J gene lost 6 bases, with 15 bases spanning the gap. CDR3 coding DNA: TGTGCCAGCAGCTCGCATGGGGGGGGCGATACGCAGTATTTT. This encodes CASSSHGGGDTQYF.

Many counts were recorded for this clonotype. The chain links TRBV12-3 or TRBV12-4 to TRBJ2-7, with 8 bases lining up with TRBD1. The CDR3 covers 16 residues. After removal of 5 bases from V and 0 bases from J, the junction contained 9 bases not matched to a gene. The CDR3 DNA is TGTGCCAGCAGTCACTCTCTTACAGGGGGCTCCTACGAGCAGTACTTC. This gives the protein CASSHSLTGGSYEQYF.

This clonotype was counted a few times. V and J are TRBV20-1 and TRBJ2-5; TRBD1 agrees at 9 bases. The junction had 5 bases not matched to a gene; V was cut back by 3 bases and J by 6 bases. This CDR3 comprises 13 residues. Germline V lookup: CDR1 DFQATT, CDR2 SNEGSKA (reference sequence). CDR3 in amino acids: CSASGTGRKTQYF. In DNA, the CDR3 is TGCAGTGCTAGTGGGACAGGGAGGAAGACCCAGTACTTC.

This chain uses TRBV6-1 with TRBJ2-7; D might be TRBD1 or TRBD2, each matching 5 bases. Per the germline V gene, CDR1 is MNHNS and CDR2 is SASEGT. The V end was cut by 6 bases, the J end by 2 bases, with 11 bases between. The CDR3 loop spans 13 amino acids. Written as DNA, the CDR3 is TGTGCCAGCAGGGGGGTGATACCCTACGAGCAGTACTTC. Translating gives CASRGVIPYEQYF.

The genes are TRBV20-1 and TRBJ2-3; D is perhaps TRBD2 (7 bases). CDR3 length: 13 amino acids. The V and J ends lost 6 bases and 6 bases respectively, with 16 bases between them. Per the germline V gene, CDR1 is DFQATT and CDR2 is SNEGSKA (reference sequence). The CDR3 loop is CSALIGGPDTQYF. CDR3 nucleotide sequence: TGCAGTGCACTGATCGGGGGGCCGGATACGCAGTATTTT.

This clonotype was observed a few times. In nucleotides, the CDR3 is TGTGCCAGCAGTGATGTTTGGCGGAGCGATCAGCCCCAGCATTTT. Protein: CASSDVWRSDQPQHF. The chain carries TRBV2 and TRBJ1-5; D gene uncertain. This CDR3 has 15 residues. Germline CDR1 SNHLY, CDR2 FYNNEI. Trimming left V 3 bases short and J 5 bases short, with 14 bases between.

The V gene is TRBV5-1, the J gene TRBJ1-2; the D gene is possibly TRBD1 (6 bases). Trimming pared 4 bases from V and 0 bases from J, leaving 19 bases between. The CDR3 length is 17 residues. Looked up from germline, CDR1 is SGHRS and CDR2 is YFSETQ. Here the CDR3 DNA reads TGCGCCAGCAGCGTACACTACAGGGACCTGGCTAACTATGGCTACACCTTC. This codes for CASSVHYRDLANYGYTF. Filled out from reference TRBV5-1 and TRBJ1-2, the complete variable domain reads KAGVTQTPRYLIKTRGQQVTLSCSPISGHRSVSWYQQTPGQGLQFLFEYFSETQRNKGNFPGRFSGRQFSNSRSEMNVSTLELGDSALYLCASSVHYRDLANYGYTFGSGTRLTVV.

The CDR3 is CASSQDPPLTGANVLTF. DNA for the CDR3: TGCGCCAGCAGCCAAGATCCCCCGTTGACTGGGGCCAACGTCCTGACTTTC. This rearrangement joins TRBV4-3 to TRBJ2-6; no firm D call. The CDR3 has 17 residues. Germline-derived CDR1 and CDR2 are LGHNA and YSLEER. Deletions cut 0 bases from V and 2 bases from J, with 11 bases between.

J is TRBJ2-5 and V is TRBV2, with a weak D call TRBD1 (6 bases). The DNA end favors TRBJ2-1, so the J call may be wrong. The CDR3 runs to 15 residues. Germline lookup yields CDR1 SNHLY and CDR2 FYNNEI. The CDR3 is CASSEQPTGQETQFF. DNA for the CDR3: TGTGCCAGCAGTGAACAACCGACAGGCCAAGAGACCCAGTTCTTC.

The chain is built from TRBV7-2 and TRBJ2-3; 7 bases are shared with TRBD1. Trimming took 2 bases from V and 7 from J; bases not matched to a gene: 6. Germline V CDR1 and CDR2: SGHTA, FQGNSA. This CDR3 is built from 14 residues. The chain's CDR3 is CASSLSRGGNTQYF. The DNA of the CDR3 is TGTGCCAGCAGCTTAAGCAGAGGGGGCAATACGCAGTATTTT.

This chain connects TRBV12-3 or TRBV12-4 to TRBJ2-5; no definite D call. V was trimmed by 5 bases and J by 3 bases, leaving 10 bases between them. This CDR3 has 13 residues. CDR3: CASSLESKETQYF. CDR3 nucleotide sequence: TGTGCCAGCAGTCTGGAGTCGAAAGAGACCCAGTACTTC.

This clonotype was detected ten times or more. With a much larger clone just one base away, this may be a read error. This chain links TRBV9 with TRBJ2-5, with a possible D match to TRBD2 (6 bases). The CDR3 has 16 amino acids. Per germline, CDR1 SGDLS and CDR2 YYNGEE. The ends were cut back, 1 base at V and 11 bases at J, with 24 bases in the middle. The CDR3 is CASSVPVAGSYNEQYF. The CDR3 nucleotides read TGTGCCAGCAGCGTACCCGTCGCGGGGTCTTACAATGAGCAGTACTTC.

This clonotype was seen a few times. This chain links TRBV7-2 with TRBJ2-4, with D perhaps assigned TRBD1 or TRBD2 (6 bases each). The germline V and J ends were trimmed by 5 bases and 3 bases, with 17 bases remaining between them. This CDR3 contains 16 residues. Germline loops: CDR1 SGHTA, CDR2 FQGNSA. The CDR3 DNA is TGTGCCAGCAGCGCCAAGGGGGGAGCCGGCAAAAACATTCAGTACTTC. It specifies CASSAKGGAGKNIQYF.

This clonotype was picked up a small number of times. V and J are TRBV12-3 or TRBV12-4 and TRBJ1-6; perhaps TRBD1 as D (5 bases). Trimming left V 5 bases short and J 6 bases short, with 17 bases between. This CDR3 contains 16 residues. CDR3 sequence: CASSPGITGPNSPLHF. The CDR3 coding sequence is TGTGCCAGCAGTCCCGGGATAACAGGTCCTAATTCACCCCTCCACTTT.

This clonotype was observed at least ten times. DNA of the CDR3: TGTGCCAGCAGCTTGGCAATCTCCTACGAGCAGTACTTC. Encoded protein: CASSLAISYEQYF. The chain uses TRBV11-1 and TRBJ2-7; D uncertain. V lost 3 bases, J lost 0 bases, and 6 bases lay in between. Germline V gene sequence: CDR1 SGHAT, CDR2 FQDESV (reference sequence). The CDR3 has 13 residues.

The chain carries TRBV20-1 and TRBJ2-3; 8 positions match TRBD1. Unmatched junction bases numbered 10, after V lost 1 base and J lost 4 bases. CDR3 length: 16 amino acids. Germline V CDR1 and CDR2: DFQATT, SNEGSKA (reference sequence). Written as DNA, the CDR3 is TGCAGTGCTAGAGCCTCCCGGACAGGGAAGGCAGATACGCAGTATTTT. Amino acid sequence: CSARASRTGKADTQYF.

The rearrangement links TRBV6-5 to TRBJ1-2, with D possibly being TRBD1 (5 bases). With 2 bases removed from V and 3 bases from J, the gap between germline ends came to 13 bases. Germline-derived CDR1 and CDR2 are MNHEY and SVGAGI. The CDR3 has 15 amino acids. The CDR3 nucleotides are TGTGCCAGCAGTTACGGAGGGGCGGGTGACTATGGCTACACCTTC. Its protein is CASSYGGAGDYGYTF.

V is TRBV7-4 and J is TRBJ1-2; no clear D gene. Germline-derived CDR1 and CDR2 are SGHVT and SQSDAQ. This CDR3 comprises 12 residues. Trimming cost V 4 bases and J 8 bases, with 11 bases left between them. The DNA for the CDR3 is TGTGCCAGCAGCTCCCGGTTGGACGGCTACACCTTC. Residues: CASSSRLDGYTF.